These T cell receptor beta chains were read from a single sample in a study of immune characterization of retroperitoneal liposarcoma. Using its own MiXCR run on the PCR reads, TCRdb lists one record per CDR3 protein. The sample shows around 12,000 distinct CDR3 sequences, about 50% of them seen only once. Specimen: tumor tissue. These receptors were taken from a female donor with retroperitoneal liposarcoma. Both conserved end residues are part of each CDR3. D genes are given only for firm matches. Size values are once, few and many counts, or a class for expanded clones, and some rows have none.

clone_size d_call j_call v_call cdr3_nt cdr3_aa
few NA TRBJ2-2 TRBV6-1 TGTGCCAGCAGTCAAGGGACCGGGGAGCTGTTTTTT CASSQGTGELFF
NA NA TRBJ2-5 TRBV7-2 TGTGCCAGCAGCCCGAGCACGACGCGGCAAGAGACCCAGTACTTC CASSPSTTRQETQYF
NA NA TRBJ2-1 TRBV6-6 TGTGCCAGTACAGGTTACAATGAGCAGTTCTTC CASTGYNEQFF
NA TRBD1 TRBJ2-5 TRBV6-5 TGTGCCAGCAGTCCCACAGGGGAAGGGACCCAGTACTTC CASSPTGEGTQYF
few NA TRBJ2-7 TRBV6-1 TGTGCCATAAGACTAGGGGCTTACGAGCAGTACTTC CAIRLGAYEQYF
NA NA TRBJ2-7 TRBV28 TGTGCCAGCAGTTTCTCGTTAATTTCGCCTGATTCAACCAACGAGCAGTACTTC CASSFSLISPDSTNEQYF
few NA TRBJ2-5 TRBV6-1 TGTGCCAGCAGTCAGAACGCTGAGACCCAGTACTTC CASSQNAETQYF
NA NA TRBJ1-1 TRBV11-3 TGTGCCAGCAGCTTAGAAAGCCAGGGAAACACTGAAGCTTTCTTT CASSLESQGNTEAFF
NA TRBD2 TRBJ2-7 TRBV6-4 TGTGCCAGCACCCTCTCCGGGACTAGCGTCTACGAGCAGTACTTC CASTLSGTSVYEQYF
medium-sized NA TRBJ2-5 TRBV7-2 TGTGCCAGCAGCTTAGGAGCAGAGACCCAGTACTTC CASSLGAETQYF
NA NA TRBJ2-5 TRBV27 TGTGCCAGCAGTTTTACCGGGACCGCAAGGACCCAGTACTTC CASSFTGTARTQYF
medium-sized TRBD1 TRBJ2-3 TRBV6-1 TGTGCCAGCAGTTCCGGTGACAGGGAGACGGGTTTCACAGATACGCAGTATTTT CASSSGDRETGFTDTQYF
NA NA TRBJ2-7 TRBV6-1 TGTGCCAGCAGTGAGTTGGGGAATGAGCAGTACTTC CASSELGNEQYF
once NA TRBJ1-4 TRBV4-1 TGTGCCAGCAGCCAAGATGACGTTCAGGGTGGTGAAAAACTGTTTTTT CASSQDDVQGGEKLFF
NA NA TRBJ2-1 TRBV11-2 TGTGCCAGCAGCTTAGAGTCACTCAATGAGCAGTTCTTC CASSLESLNEQFF
NA TRBD2 TRBJ2-7 TRBV7-2 TGTGCCAGCAGACCTCCTAGCGGGAGTTCCTACGAGCAGTACTTC CASRPPSGSSYEQYF
NA TRBD1 TRBJ2-7 TRBV6-6 TGTGCCAGCAGTACCCCGGGACAGGGAACCCACGAGCAGTACTTC CASSTPGQGTHEQYF
few NA TRBJ1-2 TRBV27 TGTGCCAGCAGTCCCCTGAGGGCTGATGGCTACACCTTC CASSPLRADGYTF
NA NA TRBJ1-5 TRBV12-3/TRBV12-4 TGTGCCAGCAGTTTAGTGCCCCAGCCCCAGCATTTT CASSLVPQPQHF
NA TRBD2 TRBJ2-5 TRBV11-3 TGTGCCAGCAGTTTCCTAGCGGGAGGACAAGAGACCCAGTACTTC CASSFLAGGQETQYF
medium-sized TRBD2 TRBJ2-3 TRBV11-1 TGTGCCAGCAGCCCCCTAGCGGGGAGCACAGATACGCAGTATTTT CASSPLAGSTDTQYF
few TRBD2 TRBJ2-1 TRBV6-5 TGTGCCAGCAGACCTAGCGGACTAGCGGGAGGGTACTCACTGTTCTTC CASRPSGLAGGYSLFF
once NA TRBJ2-1 TRBV7-2 TGTGCCAGCAACCAAAATGAGCAGTTCTTC CASNQNEQFF
few NA TRBJ2-1 TRBV6-6 TGTGCCAGTGATCGCGGGCGGGACCTTCGGACCCAGTTCTTC CASDRGRDLRTQFF
NA TRBD2 TRBJ2-1 TRBV12-3/TRBV12-4 TGTGCCAGCACCGACCAGGGGACTAGCTTTAGCAATGAGCAGTTCTTC CASTDQGTSFSNEQFF
NA NA TRBJ2-1 TRBV7-2 TGTGCCAGCAGTTTGGGCGGGGACCTCCGGAATGAGCAGTTCTTC CASSLGGDLRNEQFF
once TRBD2 TRBJ2-1 TRBV10-1 TGCGCCAGCAGTCCGGGACTAGCGGGAGCTGAGCAGTTCTTC CASSPGLAGAEQFF
NA NA TRBJ2-1 TRBV6-4 TGTGCCAGCAGTGAATTGACAGCAGACCGGTTGAATGAGCAGTTCTTC CASSELTADRLNEQFF
NA NA TRBJ2-7 TRBV6-1 TGTGCCAGCAGTGCACAGAATTACGAGCAGTACTTC CASSAQNYEQYF
NA TRBD2 TRBJ2-7 TRBV6-1 TGTGCCAGCAGCCAAACTAGCGGGGGGCGGTACGAGCAGTACTTC CASSQTSGGRYEQYF
few NA TRBJ2-1 TRBV7-2 TGTGCCAGCAGCCCCCCGACAGGTTTTTCGGAGCAGTTCTTC CASSPPTGFSEQFF
few NA TRBJ2-1 TRBV6-6 TGTGCCAGCAGTTACTCGATTCGGGGGAATGAGCAGTTCTTC CASSYSIRGNEQFF
NA NA TRBJ1-1 TRBV12-3/TRBV12-4 TGTGCCAGCAGTTTAAAGGTAGGGGGGACTGAAGCTTTCTTT CASSLKVGGTEAFF
many TRBD1 TRBJ2-1 TRBV7-3 TGTGCCAGCAGCCCTAACCGGCATGGACAGGGTCGCGAGCAGTTCTTC CASSPNRHGQGREQFF
NA NA TRBJ1-1 TRBV6-5 TGTGCCAGCAGTTTAGGGACGAACACTGAAGCTTTCTTT CASSLGTNTEAFF
NA NA TRBJ2-2 TRBV6-8 TGTGCCAGCAAAGGGGCCCCGAACACCGGGGAGCTGTTTTTT CASKGAPNTGELFF
NA NA TRBJ2-5 TRBV12-3/TRBV12-4 TGTGCCAGCAGCAAACTTTCCGGGACTGGGGGGCAAGAGACCCAGTACTTC CASSKLSGTGGQETQYF
NA NA TRBJ2-4 TRBV6-2/TRBV6-3 TGTGCCAGCAGTGAACACACTGACGTTCAGTACTTC CASSEHTDVQYF
medium-sized NA TRBJ2-7 TRBV12-3/TRBV12-4 TGTGCCAGCAGTATGGACGGCTCCTACGAGCAGTACTTC CASSMDGSYEQYF
few NA TRBJ2-7 TRBV27 TGTGCCAGCAGTTTGACGGCCAACTCCTACGAGCAGTACTTC CASSLTANSYEQYF
NA TRBD1 TRBJ2-7 TRBV27 TGTGCCAGCAGTAGGACAGGGAACGAGCAGTACTTC CASSRTGNEQYF
few NA TRBJ2-2 TRBV6-1 TGTGCCAGCAGTGAAAACACTCATCCCGGGGAGCTGTTTTTT CASSENTHPGELFF
many NA TRBJ2-2 TRBV6-1 TGTGCCAGCAGCCCCTTCACCGGGGAGCTGTTTTTT CASSPFTGELFF
NA NA TRBJ2-7 TRBV10-1 TGCGCCAGCAGTGAGACGGATGGAGCGACCGAGCAGTACTTC CASSETDGATEQYF
NA TRBD1 TRBJ1-6 TRBV6-6 TGTGCCAGCAGTGGACCGGGACAGGGTCTCGTTCTTCTGCCTGCGTATAATTCACCCCTCCCCTTT CASSGPGQGLVLLPAYNSPLPF
few TRBD1 TRBJ2-7 TRBV7-2 TGTGCCAGCACCCTTAGGGCCTACAGGGGCTTGTCCTACAATGAGCAGTACTTC CASTLRAYRGLSYNEQYF
NA TRBD2 TRBJ2-1 TRBV6-1 TGTGCCAGCAACTTAGCGGGAGCTGGCGATGAGCAGTTCTTC CASNLAGAGDEQFF
NA NA TRBJ2-5 TRBV6-8 TGTGCCAGCAGAGACCACAGGGTTGAGACCCAGTACTTC CASRDHRVETQYF
NA NA TRBJ2-1 TRBV6-8 TGTGCCAGCAGTTACCCCAGCATAAGCTCCTACAATGAGCAGTTCTTC CASSYPSISSYNEQFF
NA TRBD1 TRBJ2-7 TRBV6-6 TGTGCCAGCAGTTACGCCGCGACAGGGAACCCCTACGAGCAGTACTTC CASSYAATGNPYEQYF
NA NA TRBJ2-1 TRBV6-5 TGTGCCAGCAGTAACCCCGGACTACACAATGAGCAGTTCTTC CASSNPGLHNEQFF
NA NA TRBJ2-7 TRBV6-1 TGTGCCAGCAGCTCCCTCGGGATAGAGACCTACAATGAGCAGTACTTC CASSSLGIETYNEQYF
NA NA TRBJ1-1 TRBV12-3/TRBV12-4 TGTGCCAGCAGTTTCTCAACAGAGGGGGCTTTCTTT CASSFSTEGAFF
NA NA TRBJ2-1 TRBV6-6 TGTGCCAGCAGTTACGGGGGAGTAAGAGAGACCCAGTTCTTC CASSYGGVRETQFF
many NA TRBJ2-5 TRBV6-1 TGTGCCAGCAGCAGTCCGGGGACCCAGTACTTC CASSSPGTQYF
NA TRBD2 TRBJ2-1 TRBV27 TGTGCCAGCAGTCCCGGGACTAGCGAATTCAATGAGCAGTTCTTC CASSPGTSEFNEQFF
many NA TRBJ2-1 TRBV27 TGTGCCAGCAGCGTGCAAAGGAATCGGAATGAGCAGTTCTTC CASSVQRNRNEQFF